This record covers a single TCR beta chain. Its specificity is unknown. This sample was taken from a study of shared clonotypes between healthy human individuals. Every one of the donors was a Caucasian adult that lived in Nashville, Tennessee. Splitting the CD4+ cells yielded a CD45RA+ naive subset and a CD45RA-negative memory subset. V was pared by 0 bases and J by 5 bases, with 6 bases of the junction left unmatched. Germline values: CDR1 MNHEY, CDR2 SMNVEV (reference sequence). The CDR3 is made up of 15 amino acids. Regarding the study as a whole: Generation probabilities of non-shared clonotypes were lower (relative to those shared by all four donors).

Replicate PCRs run on sorted subsets employed 200 to 250 ng DNA, 30,000 to 35,000 T cell genomes. TCRdb's copy holds only in-frame clones and misses some; the assay was immunoSEQ multiplex PCR. The data contain roughly 2.2 million clones, approximately 95% of them seen just once; the ten biggest clones take up 0.39%. This chain joins TRBV27 and TRBJ2-5; 7 nucleotides match TRBD2. Material for sequencing was naive CD4+ T cells from PBMCs. Stated subset: CD45RA+ positively selected. This sequence was found in a man between 18 and 29 years old in good health. Some clones in this sample may be carry-over from other donors' samples. CDR3 bases: TGTGCCAGCAGTTTATCTCCGGGGGGTTGGGAGACCCAGTACTTC. Amino acids: CASSLSPGGWETQYF.